This paragraph covers one T cell receptor (beta chain) sequence. Its antigen is still unknown. One base away there is no much larger clone; base qualities are not given. This specimen comes from a study of Tregs in tolerant kidney transplant recipients (dated by TCRdb to between 2017 and 2020). The study in broad terms: The study used TCRbeta sequencing to identify donor-specific regulatory T cells before combined kidney and bone marrow transplantation, then tracked those cells after transplant. TCRbeta repertoire sequencing was used in a few healthy controls to compare several methods for expanding Tregs specific for an allogeneic donor. What the study reported, not specific to this receptor: The study was limited by small patient numbers, and the findings need validation in larger populations and under other immunosuppression protocols. Expanding Tregs with activated donor B cells appeared to identify the most biologically relevant and donor-specific TCRbeta repertoire. Biological reproducibility was not directly addressed, though technical replication error appeared minimal.

Thawed PBMCs were FACS-sorted into unstimulated Tregs (CD4+CD25+CD127-), CD4+ non-Tregs (CD4+CD25-), CD4 cells and CD8 cells. Blood from healthy controls was obtained either from healthy volunteers or as purchased buffy coats. Healthy control blood was processed to PBMCs by Ficoll density gradient and cryopreserved, and patient PBMCs were collected before and after transplant. V is reduced by 1 base and J by 4 bases, leaving a spacing of 13 bases between them. Reading the germline V gene (reference sequence) gives CDR1 LNHDA and CDR2 SQIVND. The CDR3 holds 15 amino acids from the cysteine to the phenylalanine. Left in the record is the CDR3 DNA by itself, 45 bases read in frame from the first base. For TCRbeta CDR3 sequencing, genomic DNA from the sorted cells was extracted using the QIAGEN DNeasy Blood and Tissue Kit. High-throughput TCRbeta CDR3 sequencing, including PCR amplification with bias correction and internal controls, was performed commercially through immunoSEQ. From the authors' description of their analysis: Unique productive TCRbeta sequences were defined by CDR3 nucleotide sequence when primers matched and otherwise by CDR3 amino acid sequence together with Vbeta and Jbeta genes. Sorting error was corrected by removing sequences shared between sorted populations at a frequency ratio of 2:1 or less, and the remaining shared sequences were assigned to the higher population. Sequences were defined as donor-reactive when expanded at least 5-fold in CFSE-low cells versus unstimulated cells and present at a frequency of at least 0.01% in CFSE-low cells. Repertoire divergence was quantified by Jensen-Shannon divergence using the top 100 TCRbeta sequences ranked by frequency. When a sample had multiple sequencing runs, each run was corrected for sorting error separately and the runs were then pooled. TCRdb took this table from immuneACCESS and kept in-frame rearrangements with V and J called. Such tables lack part of the clones; where checked against another copy, unresolved V genes explain under half of the gap, and the rest is unexplained. D and trimming were read from the DNA, whereas the V and J calls and clone size are those reported in that table. The table for this sample lists 110,000 or so clones; approximately 90% of them were counted only once. The top ten hold approximately 0.62% of the sample.

In this chain, TRBV19 is recombined with TRBJ1-2; a tentative D match to TRBD1 spans 5 bases. Specimen: CD4+ T cells from blood. The TCR was taken from a human donor in good health. This receptor has the CDR3 CASSIARGERYGYTF. The DNA reads as follows: TGTGCCAGTAGTATAGCCCGGGGGGAGCGCTATGGCTACACCTTC.